Below are 20 T cell receptor beta chains sequenced from a single sample in a study of cytotoxic CD8 clonotypes in ibrutinib-treated CLL. The assay was immunoSEQ multiplex PCR, and TCRdb's table has in-frame clones only and misses some. The data hold roughly 200,000 clones, with 70% to 75% observed a single time. The sequencing used PBMCs, collected after 12 months of ibrutinib treatment. Every receptor here comes from a human donor with chronic lymphocytic leukemia.

The chain joins TRBV30 to TRBJ1-1; D gene uncertain. V lost 6 bases, J lost 5 bases, and 13 bases lay in between. The CDR3 runs 12 residues. Germline values: CDR1 GTSNPN, CDR2 SVGIG (reference sequence). CDR3 nucleotides: TGTGCCTGTGGACGGCGTGGAACTGAAGCTTTCTTT. It yields the protein CACGRRGTEAFF. The whole variable domain, filled in from reference TRBV30 and TRBJ1-1, reads SQTIHQWPATLVQPVGSPLSLECTVEGTSNPNLYWYRQAAGRGLQLLFYSVGIGQISSEVPQNLSASRPQDRQFILSSKKLLLSDSGFYLCACGRRGTEAFFGQGTRLTVV.

V is TRBV7-6 and J is TRBJ2-2; D remains ambiguous. Trimming removed 5 bases at V and 5 bases at J, with 12 bases between. The CDR3 extends over 14 amino acids. The germline V gene has CDR1 SGHVS and CDR2 FNYEAQ. CDR3 DNA: TGTGCCAGCAGCACGAGGCGGAATACCGGGGAGCTGTTTTTT. The encoded protein is CASSTRRNTGELFF.

This clone was seen a handful of times. The chain recombines TRBV18 with TRBJ1-2; D unresolved. From germline, CDR1 is KGHSH and CDR2 LQKENI. Trimming removed 3 bases from V and 8 bases from J, with 19 bases in between. The CDR3 runs to 15 residues. CDR3 loop: CASSPPPVKTEGYTF. CDR3 nucleotides: TGTGCCAGCTCACCGCCCCCGGTCAAGACGGAAGGCTACACCTTC.

This chain connects TRBV11-1 to TRBJ1-1; TRBD1 aligns across 9 bases. The CDR3 extends over 14 amino acids. After removal of 5 bases from V and 7 bases from J, the junction contained 8 bases not matched to a gene. CDR1 is SGHAT, CDR2 FQDESV, per germline (reference sequence). The CDR3 nucleotides read TGTGCCAGCAGCCGGGGACAGGGAGCCCATGAAGCTTTCTTT. It specifies CASSRGQGAHEAFF.

The CDR3 here is CASSFGLADSYEQYF. The CDR3 DNA reads as TGTGCCAGCAGCTTCGGACTAGCCGATTCCTACGAGCAGTACTTC. The chain joins TRBV13 to TRBJ2-7; 8 nucleotides line up with TRBD2. Trimming took 3 bases from V and 1 from J; bases not matched to a gene: 5. In germline, CDR1 is PRHDT, CDR2 FYEKMQ (reference sequence). The CDR3 has 15 residues.

This clone showed up just a few times. V is TRBV2 and J is TRBJ1-6, with a tentative D call TRBD1 (5 bases). This CDR3 is built from 12 residues. The germline V gene has CDR1 SNHLY and CDR2 FYNNEI. The ends were cut back, 5 bases at V and 9 bases at J, with 8 bases in the middle. The CDR3 bases are TGTGCCAGCAGTCGGGACGGTTCACCCCTCCACTTT. Translated, it gives CASSRDGSPLHF.

The chain carries TRBV7-2 and TRBJ2-7; D call uncertain. This CDR3 comprises 12 residues. Germline V CDR1 and CDR2: SGHTA, FQGNSA. V lost 2 bases and J lost 6, with 8 bases in between. The CDR3 spells CASSLPGREQYF. CDR3 in DNA: TGTGCCAGCAGCTTACCGGGTCGCGAGCAGTACTTC.

This clone appeared a single time. The chain links TRBV30 to TRBJ1-2; D possibly corresponds to TRBD1 (5 bases). The CDR3 has 13 residues. Between the trimmed V and J ends, which lost 4 bases and 1 base, there was a span of 10 bases. Germline V lookup: CDR1 GTSNPN, CDR2 SVGIG (reference sequence). Here the CDR3 DNA reads TGTGCCTGGAATGGCGACAGTAACTATGGCTACACCTTC. This codes for CAWNGDSNYGYTF.

This clone was observed a single time. The chain links TRBV4-2 to TRBJ2-1, with 9 nucleotides matching TRBD2. Germline V CDR1 and CDR2: LGHNA, YNFKEQ. Germline trimming cut 2 bases from V and 10 bases from J; bases unmatched to any gene: 9. The CDR3 has 15 amino acids. The CDR3 nucleotides read TGTGCCAGCAGCCAACCGGGACTAGCAGGTTCCGAGCAGTTCTTC. Protein product: CASSQPGLAGSEQFF.

V and J are TRBV30 and TRBJ2-7; 11 nucleotides line up with TRBD1. CDR1 GTSNPN and CDR2 SVGIG come from the germline V gene (reference sequence). The CDR3 length is 16 residues. The V gene end was trimmed by 0 bases and the J gene end by 6 bases; junction bases not matched to a gene: 10. In nucleotides, the CDR3 is TGTGCCTGGAGTGTTCCCGTCCTCGGGACAGGGGGCGAGCAGTACTTC. Protein: CAWSVPVLGTGGEQYF. The variable domain in full, completed from reference TRBV30 and TRBJ2-7, reads SQTIHQWPATLVQPVGSPLSLECTVEGTSNPNLYWYRQAAGRGLQLLFYSVGIGQISSEVPQNLSASRPQDRQFILSSKKLLLSDSGFYLCAWSVPVLGTGGEQYFGPGTRLTVT.

The V and J genes are TRBV28 and TRBJ1-5; TRBD1 aligns across 10 bases. The CDR3 is 17 residues long. V dropped 5 bases and J dropped 4; count of bases not matched to a gene: 11. CDR1 MDHEN and CDR2 SYDVKM come from the germline V gene. In DNA, the CDR3 is TGTGCCAGCAGTCCACTGGGACAGGGGAGGGAGAATCAGCCCCAGCATTTT. Translated: CASSPLGQGRENQPQHF.

CDR3 bases: TGTGCCAGCAGCGAAACAGGATCCAGCAATCAGCCCCAGCATTTT. Encoded protein: CASSETGSSNQPQHF. V and J are TRBV9 and TRBJ1-5; perhaps TRBD1 as D (5 bases). V was trimmed by 3 bases and J by 1 base, leaving 11 bases between them. Germline V gives CDR1 SGDLS, CDR2 YYNGEE. This CDR3 has 15 residues.

The chain is built from TRBV4-1 and TRBJ2-6; maybe TRBD2 (5 bases). The CDR3 has 16 residues. With 3 bases removed from V and 2 bases from J, the gap between germline ends came to 11 bases. Germline values: CDR1 MGHRA, CDR2 YSYEKL. CDR3 DNA sequence: TGCGCCAGCAGCCACGGACTGGCTACTGGGGCCAACGTCCTGACTTTC. Amino acid sequence: CASSHGLATGANVLTF.

This clone came up a few times. The chain links TRBV9 to TRBJ2-3; perhaps TRBD1 as D (6 bases). This CDR3 region has 16 residues. Germline CDR1 SGDLS, CDR2 YYNGEE. The V and J ends lost 0 bases and 2 bases respectively, with 13 bases between them. Here the CDR3 DNA reads TGTGCCAGCAGCGTAGGGACAGCGATAAACACAGATACGCAGTATTTT. It is translated as CASSVGTAINTDTQYF.

This chain connects TRBV9 to TRBJ2-7, with 7 bases that match TRBD1. The CDR3 extends over 14 amino acids. From germline, CDR1 is SGDLS and CDR2 YYNGEE. Trimming took 3 bases from V and 9 from J; bases not matched to a gene: 12. In DNA, the CDR3 is TGTGCCAGCAGCGAGGGGACAGCCCACCCTGGGCAGTACTTC. Amino acids: CASSEGTAHPGQYF.

For the CDR3, the DNA is TGTGCCAGCAGCCCGGACAGGGTTGGAAACACCATATATTTT. Translation: CASSPDRVGNTIYF. This rearrangement joins TRBV7-2 to TRBJ1-3; 8 bases match TRBD1. J was trimmed by 3 bases and V by 5 bases; bases with no gene match: 3. CDR1 and CDR2 from the germline V gene are SGHTA and FQGNSA. The CDR3 sequence is 14 residues long.

As DNA, the CDR3 is TGCGCCAGCAGTCCCCCAGAGGCTAGCGGGAGGAGAAGTAGCACAGATACGCAGTATTTT. This sequence encodes CASSPPEASGRRSSTDTQYF. The chain uses TRBV23-1 and TRBJ2-3; the match to TRBD2 covers 11 bases. TRBV23-1 is an open reading frame whose function is uncertain. Trimming removed 4 bases from V and 0 bases from J; junction bases left unmatched: 15. CDR3 length: 20 amino acids.

This clone was observed a few times. This rearrangement joins TRBV30 to TRBJ1-2; D might be TRBD1 (5 bases). Germline CDR1 reads GTSNPN; CDR2 reads SVGIG (reference sequence). Trimming stripped 3 bases from V and 2 bases from J, with 10 bases between. This CDR3 comprises 13 residues. CDR3: CAWRREGNYGYTF. The CDR3 DNA reads TGTGCCTGGAGAAGGGAGGGGAACTATGGCTACACCTTC.

CDR3 nucleotide sequence: TGCGCCAGCAGCAGGACAGGGGGCGAGTCCGACATTCAGTACTTC. Its translation: CASSRTGGESDIQYF. The V call is TRBV4-3, the J call TRBJ2-4; 11 nucleotides line up with TRBD1. CDR1 is LGHNA, CDR2 YSLEER, per germline. The CDR3 is made up of 15 amino acids. After removal of 5 bases from V and 8 bases from J, the junction contained 8 bases not matched to a gene.

The genes are TRBV18 and TRBJ2-7, with a possible D match to TRBD1 (7 bases). Between the trimmed V and J ends, which lost 4 bases and 2 bases, there was a span of 15 bases. The CDR3 has 15 amino acids. Germline loops: CDR1 KGHSH, CDR2 LQKENI. The CDR3 DNA sequence: TGTGCCAGCTCACGCGGGACAGCGCAGCCCTACGAGCAGTACTTC. Amino acids: CASSRGTAQPYEQYF.